The 7 T cell receptor beta chains reported below all come from one sample, sequenced in a study of T cell changes during pregnancy in multiple sclerosis. The table came from immunoSEQ multiplex PCR; TCRdb's copy has only in-frame clones and leaves some out. This sample yields tens of thousands of clones, of which almost 95% are seen a single time; around 0.41% belongs to the top ten. Sequenced here: CD4+ T cells from peripheral blood mononuclear cells, sampled in the third trimester of pregnancy. The receptors originated from a female donor in good health, enrolled as a control in a pregnancy study.

This clone was counted once. J is TRBJ2-5 and V is TRBV5-4; 8 bases map to TRBD1. The DNA end is more similar to TRBJ2-7, so the J call may be wrong. CDR1 is SGHNT and CDR2 is YYREEE in the germline V gene (reference sequence). The CDR3 contains 15 residues. The CDR3 bases are TGTGCCAGCAGCTTGGGCGGACAGGGAAGTCACGAGCAGTACTTC. It is translated as CASSLGGQGSHEQYF.

The gene calls are TRBV4-2 and TRBJ2-7, with 7 bases lining up with TRBD2. The CDR3 has 15 amino acids. Trimming took 1 base from V and 0 from J; bases not matched to a gene: 3. Germline-derived CDR1 and CDR2 are LGHNA and YNFKEQ. CDR3 sequence reads: CASSQGLADSYEQYF. For the CDR3, the DNA is TGTGCCAGCAGCCAAGGGCTAGCGGACTCCTACGAGCAGTACTTC.

The chain recombines TRBV10-2 with TRBJ2-2; unclear D gene. CDR3 length: 13 amino acids. V gave up 6 bases and J gave up 4 bases, with 9 bases separating them. The germline V gene encodes CDR1 WSHSY and CDR2 SAAADI. This chain's CDR3 is CASSPSGTGELFF. The CDR3 bases are TGCGCCAGCAGCCCTTCGGGCACCGGGGAGCTGTTTTTT.

This chain uses TRBV6-1 with TRBJ1-5; a weak D match, TRBD1 (5 bases). Germline assignment: CDR1 MNHNS and CDR2 SASEGT. V was pared by 7 bases and J by 3 bases, with 10 bases between. The CDR3 is 13 amino acids. In DNA form, the CDR3 reads TGTGCCAGCACAGGGCAGATCAATCAGCCCCAGCATTTT. Translation: CASTGQINQPQHF.

The chain recombines TRBV5-1 with TRBJ2-5; TRBD1 might be the D (6 bases). Germline V CDR1 and CDR2: SGHRS, YFSETQ. Trimming removed 2 bases at V and 3 bases at J, with 11 bases between. The CDR3 consists of 14 residues. CDR3 sequence reads: CASSLQGAEETQYF. The CDR3 nucleotides read TGCGCCAGCAGCTTACAGGGCGCGGAAGAGACCCAGTACTTC.

This clone was counted between two and nine times. The rearrangement links TRBV2 to TRBJ1-5, with D tentatively TRBD1 (6 bases). CDR1 SNHLY and CDR2 FYNNEI come from the germline V gene. The CDR3 has 13 amino acids. Between the trimmed V and J ends, which lost 6 bases and 4 bases, there was a span of 10 bases. The CDR3 loop reads CASRGAKNQPQHF. The CDR3 DNA reads TGTGCCAGCAGGGGGGCGAAGAATCAGCCCCAGCATTTT.

This clone was counted only a few times. CDR3 protein: CASRALTGPNNQPQHF. DNA of the CDR3: TGTGCCAGCAGAGCTCTCACAGGGCCCAACAATCAGCCCCAGCATTTT. The chain recombines TRBV2 with TRBJ1-5, with a tentative D call TRBD1 (6 bases). CDR1 and CDR2 from the germline V gene are SNHLY and FYNNEI. V lost 6 bases and J 3 bases, leaving 18 bases between the germline ends. The CDR3 sequence is 16 residues long.